A selection of T cell receptor beta chains follows, all from one sample in a study of graft-versus-host responses after intestinal transplantation. Their antigen targets remain unknown. TCRdb's copy holds only in-frame clones and misses some; the assay was immunoSEQ multiplex PCR. The repertoire holds about 94,000 clones, with roughly 90% as singletons. Sample: unstimulated CD8+ T cells sorted from spleen or lymph node cells, taken before intestinal transplant. The source of these receptors is a human donor who received an intestinal transplant. The CDR3 runs from the conserved cysteine through the conserved F or W. A D gene is named only where the DNA matches it firmly.

NA,TRBV2,TRBJ1-1,CASNRGQTNTEAFF,TGTGCCAGCAATAGAGGACAGACGAACACTGAAGCTTTCTTT
NA,TRBV27,TRBJ2-7,CASSLSWGAYEQYF,TGTGCCAGCAGTTTATCGTGGGGGGCCTACGAGCAGTACTTC
NA,TRBV13,TRBJ2-1,CASSLGGGSSYNEQFF,TGTGCCAGCAGCTTAGGGGGAGGTAGCTCCTACAATGAGCAGTTCTTC
TRBD2,TRBV7-9,TRBJ2-2,CASSLVRGANTGELFF,TGTGCCAGCAGCTTAGTACGGGGGGCGAACACCGGGGAGCTGTTTTTT
TRBD1,TRBV9,TRBJ2-5,CASSSPRDRAGETQYF,TGTGCCAGCAGCTCGCCCCGGGACAGGGCAGGGGAGACCCAGTACTTC
TRBD1,TRBV6-5,TRBJ2-5,CASSSLGQGQETQYF,TGTGCCAGCAGTTCTTTGGGACAGGGGCAAGAGACCCAGTACTTC
NA,TRBV4-3,TRBJ1-5,CASSQDLTGRNQPQHF,TGCGCCAGCAGCCAAGATTTAACAGGGCGCAATCAGCCCCAGCATTTT
NA,TRBV9,TRBJ2-1,CASSPQGRSSYNEQFF,TGTGCCAGCAGCCCCCAAGGTCGGAGTTCATACAATGAGCAGTTCTTC
TRBD1,TRBV27,TRBJ2-7,CASSFNRGQTYEQYF,TGTGCCAGCAGTTTCAACAGGGGGCAAACCTACGAGCAGTACTTC
TRBD1,TRBV4-3,TRBJ1-5,CASSQGQGVGQPQHF,TGCGCCAGCAGCCAAGGGCAGGGGGTAGGTCAGCCCCAGCATTTT
TRBD2,TRBV7-7,TRBJ2-7,CASSLRLAGAGSYEQYF,TGTGCCAGCAGCTTAAGACTAGCGGGAGCCGGCTCCTACGAGCAGTACTTC